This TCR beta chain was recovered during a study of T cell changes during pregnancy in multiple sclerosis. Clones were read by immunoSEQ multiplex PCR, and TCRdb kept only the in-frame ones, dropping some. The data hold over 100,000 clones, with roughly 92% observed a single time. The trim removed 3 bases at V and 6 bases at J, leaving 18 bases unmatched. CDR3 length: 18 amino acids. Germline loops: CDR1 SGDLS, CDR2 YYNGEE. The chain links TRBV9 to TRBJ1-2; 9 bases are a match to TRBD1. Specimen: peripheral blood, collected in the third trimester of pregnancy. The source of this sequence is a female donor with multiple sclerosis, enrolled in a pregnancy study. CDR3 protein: CASSEQPLIGTGYHGYTF. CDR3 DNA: TGTGCCAGCAGCGAACAACCTCTCATCGGGACAGGGTATCATGGCTACACCTTC.